The T cell receptor (beta chain) described here comes from a study of blood T cells in healthy people across ages (dated by TCRdb to 2013 to 2016). For the wider study: In model experiments, roughly one uniquely barcoded TCR beta cDNA molecule per two T cells was captured by template switching. Using deep sequencing normalized with unique cDNA molecular identifiers, the study measured how TCR beta repertoire diversity changes with age. The donors were split into four age groups: young (average approximately 16 years), middle-aged (around 37), aged (about 62) and long-lived (roughly 88). To avoid experimental bias, donors of different ages were distributed randomly across sequencing lanes. The study analyzed two additional independent replicas of 1 million unique cDNA reads from the same blood draw for two donors, one aged 18 to 30 and one aged 80 or older.

Systemically healthy Caucasian individuals from Russia, 35 to 50 in total and aged about 6 to 95 years, were included as donors. Each donor gave ten milliliters of peripheral blood, collected into EDTA-treated Vacutainer tubes. Ficoll-Paque density-gradient centrifugation was used to isolate PBMCs, with at least 6 million obtained per sample. Total RNA was extracted from PBMCs with Trizol reagent, with at least 6 micrograms obtained per sample. For every donor, an aliquot of PBMCs went through flow cytometry to measure the percentages of naive CD45RAhigh/CD27high T cells. Concerning this clonotype: The antigen it binds to is not known. No much larger clone exists at a distance of one base, and base qualities are not known.

Overall study outcomes, separate from this receptor: Compared with the aged group, more naive CD4+ T cells, fewer expanded clones and increased TCR diversity were shown by the long-lived group, suggesting age selection. Estimates of total diversity from one million sequenced T cells were regarded as lower bounds and underestimates. Donor CMV infection status was unknown, potentially confounding age-related changes in expanded clonotypes. Since profiling was done on bulk unsorted PBMCs, naive and antigen-experienced compartments could not be conclusively compared. Observed TCR beta diversity per million T cells fell roughly linearly with age, and a significant reduction was already apparent by age approximately 40. The percentage of naive T cells measured by flow cytometry correlated strongly with observed TCR beta diversity.

The library came from 5' RACE. This sample was sequenced with an Illumina HiSeq 2500. A second about 7 to 11 cycle PCR used a sample-barcoded 5' primer and a J-beta primer mix. Each TCR beta cDNA molecule received a unique molecular identifier from a template-switch 5' adaptor carrying 12 random nucleotides. At least 2.5 million CDR3-containing paired-end reads were obtained from each sample. First-strand cDNA was synthesized from all RNA with the Mint cDNA synthesis kit, primed by a TRBC-specific oligonucleotide. Following uracil-DNA glycosylase treatment, all cDNA underwent a first 18-cycle PCR with the universal primers M1SS and BC2_uni_R. On the authors' methods: Normalization of each sample was performed by random selection of 1 million high-quality reads, each carrying a distinct molecular identifier. Instead of being binned into consensus sequences, reads with shared molecular identifiers were discarded. CDR3 identification, clonotype clustering and error correction used MiTCR with a Q25 quality threshold and the strictest error-elimination algorithm. A nonparametric unseen species model with Euler transformation was used to estimate lower-bound total TCR beta diversity. TCRdb trimmed the raw reads at Q25, called clones with MiXCR and kept productive beta chains. Identical CDR3 proteins give one entry, which carries the most common genes and DNA. The V and J calls shown here were made by TCRdb, not taken from the authors' results. This sample is represented by around 1,100,000 distinct CDR3 sequences; around two fifths of them were singletons. The top ten hold roughly 14% of the sample.

V and J lose 4 bases and 7 bases, and a span of 14 bases separates them. As encoded in the germline V gene, CDR1 is MDHEN while CDR2 is SYDVKM. The CDR3 covers 14 residues, taking in both the cysteine and the phenylalanine. Only the CDR3 region is kept as DNA, spanning 42 bases read in frame from base 1. The sequenced material came from blood. Recombination connected TRBV28 to TRBJ2-1; no D gene is confidently identified. This receptor was identified in a man younger than 35 in good health. For the CDR3, the sequence is CASSSKRRWNEQFF. The nucleotides read TGTGCCAGCAGTTCAAAGCGTCGGTGGAATGAGCAGTTCTTC. The full variable domain, with segments outside the CDR3 supplied by the reference TRBV28 and TRBJ2-1 proteins, appears as DVKVTQSSRYLVKRTGEKVFLECVQDMDHENMFWYRQDPGLGLRLIYFSYDVKMKEKGDIPEGYSVSREKKERFSLILESASTNQTSMYLCASSSKRRWNEQFFGPGTRLTVL.